This TCR beta chain is drawn from a study of T cells after yellow fever vaccination. On the study more broadly: Fractions of low cell number were prepared using SMART-Seq v4 Ultra Low Input. General study results and limits: Most primary-vaccination clones reappeared after the booster (approximately 95% CD4, 88% CD8). The secondary response was weaker, and its peak arrived faster, on day 5 versus 15.

This CDR3 is built from 15 residues. Trimming removed 5 bases at V and 5 bases at J, with 18 bases between. In the case of this clonotype: No antigen is known for it.

From the 5' RACE reads, TCRdb called clonotypes with MiXCR, one entry per CDR3 protein. The sample consists of around 360,000 distinct CDR3 sequences, roughly 10% of them appearing once. This rearrangement joins TRBV12-3 or TRBV12-4 to TRBJ2-5; possibly TRBD2 for D (6 bases). The sample in question was PBMCs, obtained on the day of the first yellow fever vaccination. This receptor was taken from a young man who received the YFV17D yellow fever vaccine. The CDR3 coding sequence is TGTGCCAGCAGTATCCGTTTCCCGGGGGTGGAGACCCAGTACTTC. Protein sequence: CASSIRFPGVETQYF.